The following is a T cell receptor beta chain sequence with its context. This record belongs to a study of graft-versus-host responses after intestinal transplantation. The assay was immunoSEQ multiplex PCR, and TCRdb's table has in-frame clones only and misses some. The sample records around 21,000 clones, around 54% being singletons. The germline V gene encodes CDR1 SNHLY and CDR2 FYNNEI. The V segment lost 7 bases and the J segment 5 bases; nucleotides outside the gene matches: 6. The CDR3 is 14 residues long. Sequenced here: alloreactive CD4+ T cells from a mixed lymphocyte reaction culture, sampled before intestinal transplant. Indicated subset: CFSE-low proliferating T cells sorted from roughly 6-day pre-transplant mixed lymphocyte reaction (GvH or HvG direction). The V gene is TRBV2, the J gene TRBJ1-5; 9 bases map to TRBD1. This receptor was identified in a human patient who received an intestinal transplant. The CDR3 coding sequence is TGTGCCAGCAACTCGGGACAGGGCTATCAGCCCCAGCATTTT. Protein product: CASNSGQGYQPQHF.